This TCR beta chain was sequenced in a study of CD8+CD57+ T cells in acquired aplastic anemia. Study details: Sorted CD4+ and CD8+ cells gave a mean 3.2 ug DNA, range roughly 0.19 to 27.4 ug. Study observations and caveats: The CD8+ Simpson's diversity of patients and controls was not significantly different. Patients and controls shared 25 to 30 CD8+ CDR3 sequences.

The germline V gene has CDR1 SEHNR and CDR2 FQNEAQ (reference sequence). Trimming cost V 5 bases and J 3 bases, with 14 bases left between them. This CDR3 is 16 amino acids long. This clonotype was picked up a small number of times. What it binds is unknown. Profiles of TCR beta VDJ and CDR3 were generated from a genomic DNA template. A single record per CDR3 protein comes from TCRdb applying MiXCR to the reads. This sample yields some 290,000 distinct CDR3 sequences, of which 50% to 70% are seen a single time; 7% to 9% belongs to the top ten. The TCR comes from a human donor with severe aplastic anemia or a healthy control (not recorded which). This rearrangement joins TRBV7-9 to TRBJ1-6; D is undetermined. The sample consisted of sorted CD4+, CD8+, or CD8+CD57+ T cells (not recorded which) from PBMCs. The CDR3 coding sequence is TGTGCCAGCAGCCTTTCTGTTGATCACTATAATTCACCCCTCCACTTT. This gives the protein CASSLSVDHYNSPLHF.